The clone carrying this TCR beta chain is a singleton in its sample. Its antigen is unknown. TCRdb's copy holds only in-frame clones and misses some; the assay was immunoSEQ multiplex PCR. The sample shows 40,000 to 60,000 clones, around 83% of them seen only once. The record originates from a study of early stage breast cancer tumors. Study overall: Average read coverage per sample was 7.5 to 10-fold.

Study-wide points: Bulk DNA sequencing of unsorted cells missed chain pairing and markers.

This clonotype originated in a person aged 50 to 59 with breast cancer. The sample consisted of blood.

CDR3: CASSGWWRAGGSDTQYF. In DNA form, the CDR3 reads TGTGCCAGCAGCGGTTGGTGGAGGGCGGGAGGGTCAGATACGCAGTATTTT. The V gene is TRBV7-2, the J gene TRBJ2-3; 9 bases line up with TRBD2. The CDR3 is 17 amino acids. CDR1 and CDR2 (germline): SGHTA, FQGNSA. J gave up 4 bases and V 5 bases, and 13 bases lay outside the gene matches.